Detailed here is one T cell receptor (beta chain). Its antigen remains unknown. This entry belongs to a study of cytotoxic CD8 clonotypes in ibrutinib-treated CLL. Study as a whole: Response specimens were obtained following a median treatment duration of roughly 12 months, with a range of 6 to 36. General study points: Public clonotypes were rare and shrank or held steady on treatment.

V lost 4 bases to trimming and J lost 1 base, with 8 bases between them. Per germline, CDR1 SGHRS and CDR2 YFSETQ. The CDR3 is made up of 14 amino acids. TCRdb's table, derived via immunoSEQ multiplex PCR, lists solely in-frame clones and lacks some. The sample contains under 150,000 clones, approximately 80% of which appear only once. This clonotype was sampled from a human donor with chronic lymphocytic leukemia. The V call is TRBV5-1, the J call TRBJ2-2, with D uncertain. Sequenced material: PBMCs, taken after 36 months of ibrutinib treatment. The CDR3 region is CASSGQLNTGELFF. CDR3 nucleotides: TGCGCCAGCAGCGGGCAGCTGAACACCGGGGAGCTGTTTTTT.